These 26 T cell receptor beta chains were all obtained from the same sample, sequenced in a study of vaccination effects on CD4 cells after COVID-19. Peptide-pool stimulation followed by sequencing identified expanded antigen-specific CD4+ clonotypes in the ViraFEST assay. Scientists isolated CD4+ T cells after a roughly nine-day culture period ended. BNT162b2 vaccine or mRNA-1273 vaccine was given to participants in two doses. TCRdb's table, derived via immunoSEQ multiplex PCR, lists solely in-frame clones and lacks some. The sample carries under 80,000 clones, roughly 76% recorded once. Their target antigens are unknown. The material sequenced was CD4+ T cells from PBMCs cultured with HCoV-OC43 spike peptides, taken after COVID-19 vaccination. Subset noted: HCoV-OC43 spike overlapping peptide pool stimulation. All receptors derive from a human donor who received a COVID-19 vaccine.

The count of this clone is one. This chain joins TRBV9 and TRBJ2-1; D is possibly TRBD2 (6 bases). Per germline, CDR1 SGDLS and CDR2 YYNGEE. V shed 0 bases and J shed 0 bases, with 19 bases lying between them. This CDR3 spans 19 amino acids. The CDR3 nucleotides are TGTGCCAGCAGCGTAGCAGGGAGGAAGATTGGTTTCTCCTACAATGAGCAGTTCTTC. It yields the protein CASSVAGRKIGFSYNEQFF.

The V gene is TRBV19, the J gene TRBJ1-3; TRBD1 matches 7 bases. CDR3 size: 15 residues. Germline V gene sequence: CDR1 LNHDA, CDR2 SQIVND (reference sequence). V trimming: 5 bases; J trimming: 0 bases; junction bases outside the gene matches: 4. The CDR3 is CASSAGTDSGNTIYF. The DNA for the CDR3 is TGTGCCAGTAGTGCCGGGACAGACTCTGGAAACACCATATATTTT.

The chain joins TRBV7-2 to TRBJ1-1, with D maybe TRBD1 (5 bases). The V end was cut by 5 bases, the J end by 4 bases, with 14 bases between. The V gene's germline CDR1 is SGHTA and CDR2 FQGNSA. The CDR3 loop spans 14 amino acids. This CDR3 is CASSPEGRGTEAFF. The DNA for the CDR3 is TGTGCCAGCAGCCCCGAGGGTAGGGGCACTGAAGCTTTCTTT.

This rearrangement joins TRBV4-1 to TRBJ1-3, with unresolved D. This CDR3 has 15 residues. CDR1 is MGHRA, CDR2 YSYEKL, per germline. V dropped 8 bases and J dropped 2 bases, with 16 bases sitting between them. CDR3 DNA: TGCGCCAGCGCCCCGCATACAGCTCCTGGAAACACCATATATTTT. It specifies CASAPHTAPGNTIYF.

This chain connects TRBV10-2 to TRBJ2-1; D is uncertain. Germline V gene lookup returns CDR1 WSHSY and CDR2 SAAADI. Trimming took off 2 bases at V and 7 bases at J, with 6 bases between the two ends. The CDR3 covers 12 residues. In DNA form, the CDR3 reads TGCGCCAGCAGTGAGACAGTGAATGAGCAGTTCTTC. Encoded protein: CASSETVNEQFF.

The CDR3 sequence is CAWSDWGFVGNTIYF. The CDR3 DNA follows: TGTGCCTGGAGTGACTGGGGTTTTGTTGGAAACACCATATATTTT. The chain links TRBV30 to TRBJ1-3; no definite D call. Trimming removed 1 base from V and 3 bases from J, with 13 bases in between. The germline gives CDR1 GTSNPN, CDR2 SVGIG (reference sequence). The CDR3 contains 15 residues.

The chain couples TRBV18 to TRBJ2-5, with TRBD2 as a possible D gene (6 bases). From germline, CDR1 is KGHSH and CDR2 LQKENI. CDR3 length: 16 amino acids. Trimming stripped 6 bases from V and 7 bases from J, with 24 bases between. This chain's CDR3 is CASSRSRDGSSGTQYF. For the CDR3, the DNA is TGTGCCAGCTCCCGGTCGCGGGACGGGTCTTCCGGGACCCAGTACTTC.

This chain uses TRBV6-6 with TRBJ2-3; D not resolved. Trimming took 6 bases from V and 8 from J, leaving 9 bases between them. There are 11 residues in the CDR3. Germline V lookup: CDR1 MNHNY, CDR2 SVGAGI (reference sequence). The CDR3 spells CASRYQGTQYF. CDR3 DNA sequence: TGTGCCAGCAGATACCAAGGTACGCAGTATTTT.

J is TRBJ2-7 and V is TRBV15, with D unclear. The germline V and J ends were trimmed by 0 bases and 3 bases, with 15 bases remaining between them. This CDR3 contains 16 residues. CDR1 and CDR2 (germline): LNHNV, YYDKDF (reference sequence). The CDR3 loop reads CATSRDYNSNFYEQYV. In nucleotides, the CDR3 is TGTGCCACCAGCAGAGATTACAACAGCAACTTCTACGAGCAGTACGTC.

The V gene is TRBV5-1, the J gene TRBJ2-6; D ambiguous. V was shortened by 4 bases and J by 0 bases, with 5 bases between the two germline ends. Germline loops: CDR1 SGHRS, CDR2 YFSETQ. The CDR3 loop spans 14 amino acids. CDR3 nucleotide sequence: TGCGCCAGCAGCACATACTCTGGGGCCAACGTCCTGACTTTC. Amino acid sequence: CASSTYSGANVLTF.

This chain connects TRBV7-2 to TRBJ2-5; 7 positions match TRBD1. CDR1 and CDR2 (germline): SGHTA, FQGNSA. V was pared by 6 bases and J by 1 base, with 5 bases of the junction left unmatched. This CDR3 has 14 residues. The CDR3 loop is CASRPHRGQETQYF. Here the CDR3 DNA reads TGTGCCAGCAGGCCCCACAGGGGCCAAGAGACCCAGTACTTC. Full variable domain (missing parts from reference TRBV7-2 and TRBJ2-5): GAGVSQSPSNKVTEKGKDVELRCDPISGHTALYWYRQSLGQGLEFLIYFQGNSAPDKSGLPSDRFSAERTGGSVSTLTIQRTQQEDSAVYLCASRPHRGQETQYFGPGTRLLVL.

The V and J genes are TRBV6-2 or TRBV6-3 and TRBJ2-7, with TRBD2 as a possible D gene (7 bases). V lost 6 bases and J lost 2, with 14 bases in between. The V gene's germline CDR1 is MNHEY and CDR2 SVGEGT. This CDR3 spans 14 amino acids. CDR3 DNA sequence: TGTGCCAGCAGCCCCGTGCGGGGGCCCTACGAGCAGTACGTC. Translating it yields CASSPVRGPYEQYV.

The chain links TRBV15 to TRBJ2-5, with D hard to call. The CDR3 is made up of 15 amino acids. V dropped 4 bases and J dropped 4 bases, with 16 bases sitting between them. Germline-derived CDR1 and CDR2 are LNHNV and YYDKDF (reference sequence). CDR3 in amino acids: CATSNRSGRSETQYF. The CDR3 DNA is TGTGCCACCAGCAACCGTTCAGGACGATCAGAGACCCAGTACTTC.

The chain is built from TRBV14 and TRBJ1-2; 9 nucleotides match TRBD1. Trimming at V came to 4 bases and at J to 8 bases, leaving 14 bases not matched to a gene. Per the germline V gene, CDR1 is SGHDN and CDR2 is FVKESK. CDR3 length: 16 residues. The CDR3 DNA sequence: TGTGCCAGCAGCCGCAATCTATTGGGACAGGGTTCAGGCTACACCTTC. Translating it yields CASSRNLLGQGSGYTF.

The CDR3 nucleotides are TGTGCCAGCAAAATGGCAGGAAAAGAGACCCAGTACTTC. Translating gives CASKMAGKETQYF. The V call is TRBV7-9, the J call TRBJ2-5; D is ambiguous. Germline-derived CDR1 and CDR2 are SEHNR and FQNEAQ (reference sequence). The CDR3 length is 13 residues. Trimming stripped 7 bases from V and 3 bases from J, with 12 bases between.

The chain uses TRBV6-5 and TRBJ1-6; no clear D gene. CDR3 length: 15 residues. Germline CDR1 reads MNHEY; CDR2 reads SVGAGI. The V gene lost 6 bases and the J gene lost 9 bases, with 18 bases spanning the gap. The chain's CDR3 is CASRIDTPATSPLHF. The CDR3 region has the DNA TGTGCCAGCAGAATCGATACCCCGGCGACTTCACCCCTCCACTTT.

V usage is TRBV28 and J usage is TRBJ1-1; D might be TRBD1 (5 bases). Trimming left V 5 bases short and J 2 bases short, with 12 bases between. Germline V CDR1 and CDR2: MDHEN, SYDVKM. The length of the CDR3 is 14 residues. Here the CDR3 reads CASSPGTANTEAFF. CDR3 nucleotide sequence: TGTGCCAGCAGTCCGGGGACGGCCAACACTGAAGCTTTCTTT.

The chain has TRBV18 and TRBJ1-4; 8 bases line up with TRBD1. The CDR3 is 16 residues long. CDR1 and CDR2 (germline): KGHSH, LQKENI. The junction had 3 bases not matched to a gene; V was cut back by 1 base and J by 2 bases. CDR3 sequence: CASSPRQGATNEKLFF. The CDR3 DNA is TGTGCCAGCTCACCACGGCAGGGGGCGACTAATGAAAAACTGTTTTTT.

The gene calls are TRBV19 and TRBJ1-4; possibly TRBD1 for D (5 bases). Looked up from germline, CDR1 is LNHDA and CDR2 is SQIVND (reference sequence). The CDR3 has 17 amino acids. V lost 7 bases to trimming and J lost 6 bases, with 24 bases between them. The CDR3 bases are TGTGCCAGTATGAGAGGGGCCTTGTCTACCCATTATGAAAAACTGTTTTTT. The encoded protein is CASMRGALSTHYEKLFF.

The rearrangement links TRBV13 to TRBJ2-5; perhaps TRBD2 as D (6 bases). This CDR3 has 17 amino acids. Per the germline V gene, CDR1 is PRHDT and CDR2 is FYEKMQ (reference sequence). Trimming pared 4 bases from V and 0 bases from J, leaving 18 bases between. The CDR3 loop is CASSWGRGGGYQETQYF. Written as DNA, the CDR3 is TGTGCCAGCAGCTGGGGCCGGGGCGGAGGGTACCAAGAGACCCAGTACTTC. Based on the CDR3 plus reference TRBV13 and TRBJ2-5, the full variable domain is AAGVIQSPRHLIKEKRETATLKCYPIPRHDTVYWYQQGPGQDPQFLISFYEKMQSDKGSIPDRFSAQQFSDYHSELNMSSLELGDSALYFCASSWGRGGGYQETQYFGPGTRLLVL.

This clone was counted only a few times. V and J are TRBV6-2 or TRBV6-3 and TRBJ2-1; D is ambiguous. Trimming took off 5 bases at V and 8 bases at J, with 10 bases between the two ends. The germline CDR1 and CDR2 sequences are MNHEY and SVGEGT. The CDR3 spans 12 residues. CDR3 in amino acids: CASSGHMDEQFF. The CDR3 nucleotides read TGTGCCAGCAGTGGCCACATGGATGAGCAGTTCTTC.

This chain uses TRBV24-1 with TRBJ2-1, with D maybe TRBD2 (6 bases). The germline V gene encodes CDR1 KGHDR and CDR2 SFDVKD. V was cut by 9 bases and J by 6 bases, with 11 bases left in between. The CDR3 runs 12 residues. CDR3 sequence (DNA): TGTGCCACCTCCGGGACTTCCAATGAGCAGTTCTTC. It codes for CATSGTSNEQFF.

The J gene is TRBJ2-6, the V gene TRBV4-3; D call uncertain. This CDR3 is built from 17 residues. Per the germline V gene, CDR1 is LGHNA and CDR2 is YSLEER. V was trimmed by 1 base and J by 0 bases, leaving 10 bases between them. CDR3: CASSQATQFSGANVLTF. The CDR3 DNA reads as TGCGCCAGCAGCCAAGCGACGCAGTTCTCTGGGGCCAACGTCCTGACTTTC.

The gene calls are TRBV5-4 and TRBJ1-2; possible D gene TRBD1, 6 bases. There are 15 residues in the CDR3. CDR1 is SGHNT, CDR2 YYREEE, per germline (reference sequence). Trimming left V 5 bases short and J 7 bases short, with 21 bases between. CDR3 DNA: TGTGCCAGCAGGGCCGCAGGGGATGTTCTTCGTGGCTACACCTTC. Protein: CASRAAGDVLRGYTF.

The J gene is TRBJ2-7, the V gene TRBV21-1; the table's D call of TRBD1 was not tested on the DNA. TRBV21-1 is reported as a pseudogene. The CDR3 has 20 residues. The CDR3 is CASRKAGTTIVGTGPFEQYV. The CDR3, as DNA: TGTGCCAGCAGAAAAGCGGGGACGACAATTGTGGGGACAGGGCCATTTGAGCAGTACGTC.

This clone has a handful of counts. The chain combines TRBV10-1 with TRBJ2-1, with TRBD2 matching over 13 bases. V lost 6 bases, J lost 5 bases, and 4 bases stayed unmatched. The CDR3 is 15 residues long. CDR1 and CDR2 from the germline V gene are WNHNN and SYGVQD (reference sequence). The CDR3: CASRKGTSGDNEQFF. The CDR3 nucleotides read TGCGCCAGCAGGAAAGGGACTAGCGGGGACAATGAGCAGTTCTTC.